The entry below describes one TCR beta chain. This record belongs to a study of cytomegalovirus exposure and HLA in healthy donors. Data came from immunoSEQ multiplex PCR; TCRdb stores just in-frame clones and leaves some out. The table shows approximately 73,000 clones, with approximately 96% occurring only once. V was clipped by 0 bases and J by 3 bases, with 6 bases between them. The CDR3 is 13 amino acids. The germline CDR1 and CDR2 sequences are LGHNA and YNFKEQ. V and J are TRBV4-2 and TRBJ2-7; D gene unclear. The TCR originated in a man younger than 35 in good health and CMV-seronegative. The specimen was PBMCs. CDR3 loop: CASSQESYYEQYF. The DNA of the CDR3 is TGTGCCAGCAGCCAAGAATCTTACTACGAGCAGTACTTC.